Its frequency marks the clone carrying this T cell receptor beta chain as medium-sized. One tube held mixed TRB-A and TRB-B primer pools for touch-down PCR. For each CDR3 protein, TCRdb gives one entry from its re-call of the multiplex PCR reads, without DNA. The table gives approximately 4,100 distinct CDR3 sequences; the top ten clones make up 14% to 15% of it. Roughly 40,000 genome equivalents of blood DNA were amplified for TRB. The data stem from a study of T cell clusters in autoimmune cytopenias. The germline V gene has CDR1 MNHEY and CDR2 SMNVEV (reference sequence). This CDR3 has 11 residues. The sample was also reused in another study, on T cell repertoires in aging, cancer and after chemotherapy.

The receptor was isolated from a human donor in good health. The J gene is TRBJ2-7, the V gene TRBV27. The sequenced material came from peripheral blood. CDR3 sequence reads: CASSLLGEQYF.